These 2 T cell receptor beta chains came from one sample sequenced in a study of CD8 T cells in Susac syndrome. Reverse transcription of about 0.5 to 1 ug RNA used random hexamers. Via MiXCR, TCRdb re-called the immunoSEQ multiplex PCR reads, giving one row per CDR3 protein. The sample includes about 150,000 distinct CDR3 sequences, approximately 96% of them seen just once. The source material was CD8+ T cells from PBMCs. Receptor source: a human donor with multiple sclerosis.

The chain couples TRBV27 to TRBJ1-1, with D possibly being TRBD1 (6 bases). Germline lookup yields CDR1 MNHEY and CDR2 SMNVEV (reference sequence). Trimming removed 0 bases at V and 5 bases at J, with 10 bases between. The CDR3 has 14 residues. CDR3 nucleotides: TGTGCCAGCAGTTTATCGCAGGGGTGGACTGAAGCTTTCTTT. It is translated as CASSLSQGWTEAFF.

Turning to this clonotype: This likely comes from a read error, as the CDR3 has no conserved phenylalanine or tryptophan at its end. The V gene is TRBV27, the J gene TRBJ2-5; D is ambiguous. There are 14 residues in the CDR3. Germline CDR1 MNHEY, CDR2 SMNVEV (reference sequence). V dropped 4 bases and J dropped 2 bases, with 11 bases sitting between them. The CDR3 nucleotides are TGTGCCAGCAGTTGGTCACAGACTCAAGAGACCCAGTACCTC. Encoded protein: CASSWSQTQETQYL.